This is a list of T cell receptor beta chains from one sample in a study of CD8 T cells in Susac syndrome. TCRdb reprocessed the immunoSEQ multiplex PCR reads via MiXCR and lists one record per CDR3 protein. The data show around 120,000 distinct CDR3 sequences, with roughly 94% seen just once and approximately 0.13% held by the top ten. Input material: CD4+ T cells from PBMCs. Receptors were obtained from a human donor with multiple sclerosis. The CDR3 runs from the conserved cysteine through the conserved F or W. D genes are given only for firm matches. Size values are once, few and many counts, or a class for expanded clones, and some rows have none.

V gene,J gene,clone size,D gene,CDR3 protein,CDR3 DNA
TRBV5-1,TRBJ1-1,once,TRBD1,CASSSRDRGNTEAFF,TGCGCCAGCAGCTCCAGGGACAGGGGAAACACTGAAGCTTTCTTT
TRBV4-1,TRBJ1-4,.,.,CASSPGYRATNEKLFF,TGCGCCAGCAGCCCCGGTTACAGGGCGACTAATGAAAAACTGTTTTTT
TRBV12-3/TRBV12-4,TRBJ2-3,.,.,CASSPPGSQRQYF,TGTGCCAGCAGCCCTCCGGGATCCCAGAGGCAGTATTTT
TRBV5-1,TRBJ1-4,.,.,CASSPGGRGNEKLFF,TGCGCCAGCAGCCCAGGAGGGAGAGGCAATGAAAAACTGTTTTTT
TRBV30,TRBJ1-2,.,.,CAYGSDYGYTF,TGTGCCTACGGGTCGGACTATGGCTACACCTTC
TRBV7-2,TRBJ1-5,.,.,CASSFDAQPQHF,TGTGCCAGCAGCTTTGATGCTCAGCCCCAGCATTTT
TRBV30,TRBJ1-5,.,.,CAWSDLFSNQPQHF,TGTGCCTGGAGTGATCTGTTTAGCAATCAGCCCCAGCATTTT
TRBV19,TRBJ1-2,.,.,CASSIVGSFNYGYTF,TGTGCCAGTAGTATTGTCGGGAGTTTCAACTATGGCTACACCTTC
TRBV19,TRBJ1-1,.,.,CASKGPRTEAFF,TGTGCCAGTAAAGGACCAAGGACTGAAGCTTTCTTT
TRBV7-3,TRBJ2-3,.,.,CASSLTYADTQYF,TGTGCCAGCAGCTTAACGTATGCGGATACGCAGTATTTT
TRBV5-1,TRBJ2-1,.,.,CASSKGQGNEQFF,TGCGCCAGCAGCAAGGGACAAGGGAATGAGCAGTTCTTC
TRBV28,TRBJ1-2,.,.,CASSLSEVVKGYGYTF,TGTGCCAGCAGTTTATCCGAGGTGGTGAAGGGCTATGGCTACACCTTC
TRBV7-6,TRBJ1-1,once,TRBD1,CASSSGRGDTEAFF,TGTGCCAGCAGCTCCGGCAGGGGGGATACTGAAGCTTTCTTT
TRBV27,TRBJ2-5,.,.,CASRPQQIETQYF,TGTGCCAGCAGACCGCAGCAGATTGAGACCCAGTACTTC
TRBV9,TRBJ2-1,once,TRBD2,CASSARTSGAYNEQFF,TGTGCCAGCAGCGCCCGGACTAGCGGGGCGTACAATGAGCAGTTCTTC
TRBV7-8,TRBJ2-5,.,TRBD2,CASSLAPSGGIQETQYF,TGTGCCAGCAGCTTAGCGCCAAGCGGGGGGATCCAAGAGACCCAGTACTTC
TRBV5-1,TRBJ2-1,.,TRBD2,CARVSGRSSYNEQFF,TGCGCCAGGGTTAGCGGGAGGTCCTCCTACAATGAGCAGTTCTTC
TRBV2,TRBJ1-2,.,.,CASSFQTESYGYTF,TGTGCCAGCAGCTTCCAGACCGAGTCGTACGGCTACACCTTC
TRBV7-9,TRBJ2-7,.,TRBD1,CASSRSGTGVQYF,TGTGCCAGCAGCAGATCCGGGACAGGAGTGCAGTACTTC
TRBV19,TRBJ1-1,.,.,CASSEGPGWNTEAFF,TGTGCCAGTAGCGAAGGGCCGGGTTGGAACACTGAAGCTTTCTTT
TRBV10-2,TRBJ2-1,.,.,CASSESQLNEQFF,TGCGCCAGCAGTGAGAGTCAACTTAATGAGCAGTTCTTC
TRBV10-1,TRBJ2-7,few,.,CASSESGSSYEQYF,TGCGCCAGCAGTGAGTCCGGCAGCTCCTACGAGCAGTACTTC
TRBV6-5,TRBJ2-7,.,.,CASSFTNLQGGEQYF,TGTGCCAGCAGTTTCACTAACCTACAGGGTGGCGAGCAGTACTTC
TRBV4-3,TRBJ2-7,.,.,CASSQDLIGAGYEQYF,TGCGCCAGCAGCCAAGATTTAATAGGGGCAGGGTACGAGCAGTACTTC
TRBV3-1,TRBJ1-3,.,.,CASSQAGYTIYF,TGTGCCAGCAGCCAAGCCGGATACACCATATATTTT
TRBV21-1,TRBJ2-7,.,.,CASVCGGGGFPPYEQYF,TGTGCCAGCGTCTGCGGGGGGGGCGGCTTTCCCCCTTACGAGCAGTACTTC
TRBV6-5,TRBJ2-7,.,TRBD2,CASSYLLAGAYEQYF,TGTGCCAGCAGTTACTTGCTAGCGGGAGCCTACGAGCAGTACTTC
TRBV7-2,TRBJ2-5,.,.,CASSPVFSETQYF,TGTGCCAGCAGCCCCGTTTTCTCGGAGACCCAGTACTTC
TRBV10-3,TRBJ2-7,.,.,CAISESKVGSPQYF,TGTGCCATCAGTGAGTCCAAAGTGGGGAGCCCGCAGTACTTC
TRBV29-1,TRBJ1-2,.,TRBD1,CSAGRQGESYTF,TGCAGCGCTGGTAGACAGGGAGAGAGCTACACCTTC
TRBV19,TRBJ1-1,.,.,CASNPPGGQITEAFF,TGTGCCAGTAATCCTCCGGGGGGCCAAATTACTGAAGCTTTCTTT
TRBV5-1,TRBJ2-7,.,TRBD2,CASSLGASGDYEQYF,TGCGCCAGCAGCTTGGGGGCTAGCGGGGACTACGAGCAGTACTTC
TRBV25-1,TRBJ1-2,.,.,CASSEKRTKGRYGYTF,TGTGCCAGCAGTGAAAAACGGACGAAGGGCCGCTATGGCTACACCTTC
TRBV29-1,TRBJ2-6,once,.,CSVGAGLAGANVLTF,TGCAGCGTTGGAGCGGGCCTCGCTGGGGCCAACGTCCTGACTTTC
TRBV30,TRBJ1-5,.,TRBD1,CAISRGSSSNQPQHF,TGTGCCATATCCAGGGGGTCATCGAGCAATCAGCCCCAGCATTTT
TRBV4-3,TRBJ1-6,.,.,CASSPGDLYNSPLHF,TGCGCCAGCAGCCCCGGCGACCTCTATAATTCACCCCTCCACTTT
TRBV28,TRBJ1-3,.,.,CASTPGQGGNTIYF,TGTGCCAGCACCCCGGGCCAGGGAGGAAACACCATATATTTT